This is a list of T cell receptor beta chains from one sample in a study of OX40 agonist ivuxolimab in advanced cancers. The data were produced by immunoSEQ multiplex PCR, yet TCRdb's version contains in-frame clones alone and is incomplete. The table lists about 22,000 clones, roughly 80% of them singletons. This specimen consisted of CD4+ or CD8+ T cells sorted from blood, obtained in a trial of the OX40 agonist ivuxolimab. The receptors stem from an adult with an advanced solid tumor such as melanoma, head and neck, liver or kidney cancer. The CDR3 runs from the conserved cysteine through the conserved F or W. A D gene is named only where the DNA matches it firmly. The size entry is marked missing in some rows and otherwise reads once, few, many or a size class.

j_call | clone_size | v_call | d_call | cdr3_nt | cdr3_aa
TRBJ1-1 | NA | TRBV15 | NA | TGTGCCACCAGTACCCCTCGCGAAGCTTTCTTT | CATSTPREAFF
TRBJ1-4 | NA | TRBV5-5 | NA | TGTGCCAGCAGCTTGGACTTCGCAACTAATGAAAAACTGTTTTTT | CASSLDFATNEKLFF
TRBJ2-7 | NA | TRBV4-1 | TRBD2 | TGCGCCAGCAGCCCCAGCGGGAGGGCCTACGAGCAGTACTTC | CASSPSGRAYEQYF
TRBJ2-7 | NA | TRBV7-9 | NA | TGTGCCAGCAGCTCCGGGACCCGCCCAAACGAGCAGTACTTC | CASSSGTRPNEQYF
TRBJ2-7 | once | TRBV9 | NA | TGTGCCAGCATACGCGCGGCAAAATTCAATATTAGGAGGTACTTC | CASIRAAKFNIRRYF
TRBJ2-1 | NA | TRBV27 | TRBD2 | TGTGCCAGCAGTTTGACGGCGGGAGTCGGGAATGAGCAGTTCTTC | CASSLTAGVGNEQFF
TRBJ2-2 | NA | TRBV9 | NA | TGTGCCAGCAGCGCCCTCGGGGAGCTGTTTTTT | CASSALGELFF
TRBJ2-1 | NA | TRBV27 | NA | TGTGCCAGCAGATCCGGCGGCGGAAACAATGAGCAGTTCTTC | CASRSGGGNNEQFF
TRBJ2-1 | once | TRBV13 | TRBD2 | TGTGCCAGCAGCGTAGGACTAGCGGGAACGAATGAGCAGTTCTTC | CASSVGLAGTNEQFF
TRBJ2-7 | NA | TRBV27 | NA | TGTGCCAGCAGTTTAGTGTCTGGGGAGGACGAGCAGTACTTC | CASSLVSGEDEQYF
TRBJ1-5 | NA | TRBV19 | TRBD1 | TGTGCCAGTACCACGGACAGGAGAGGTCAGCCCCAGCATTTT | CASTTDRRGQPQHF
TRBJ2-1 | NA | TRBV11-2 | NA | TGTGCCAGCGACGAGCAGTTCTTC | CASDEQFF
TRBJ2-1 | NA | TRBV27 | TRBD1 | TGTGCCAGCAGCCCTCAGGACAGGGGCGTGCGCGAGCAGTTCTTC | CASSPQDRGVREQFF
TRBJ1-6 | NA | TRBV27 | TRBD1 | TGTGCCAGCAGTCCGACGGGGACAGGGGGCCTATATAGCCCCCTCCACTTT | CASSPTGTGGLYSPLHF
TRBJ2-1 | once | TRBV30 | TRBD2 | TGTGCCTGGAGTGTAGGAGCGGGATACAATGAGCAGTTCTTC | CAWSVGAGYNEQFF
TRBJ1-2 | NA | TRBV30 | NA | TGTGCCTGGAGTTCCGGGAGTCACTATGGCTACACCTTC | CAWSSGSHYGYTF
TRBJ1-2 | NA | TRBV28 | NA | TGTGCCAGCAGTACCAGGGGTCTTGGCTACACCTTC | CASSTRGLGYTF
TRBJ2-3 | once | TRBV7-9 | TRBD1 | TGTGCCAGCAGCCATCGGACAGGGAGTACAGATACGCAGTATTTT | CASSHRTGSTDTQYF
TRBJ1-2 | NA | TRBV6-5 | NA | TGTGCCAGCAACGACGGCCATAACTATGGCTACACCTTC | CASNDGHNYGYTF
TRBJ2-7 | NA | TRBV5-1 | NA | TGCGCCAGCAAGGGGACGGGGGACTACGAGCAGTACTTC | CASKGTGDYEQYF
TRBJ1-1 | NA | TRBV5-6 | NA | TGTGCCAGCAGCTTGGTGGGGGCAGGCACTGAAGCTTTCTTT | CASSLVGAGTEAFF
TRBJ2-7 | NA | TRBV7-9 | TRBD1 | TGTGCCAGCAGCTTAGTCGGGACAGGGGGCCGGCTCGAGCAGTACTTC | CASSLVGTGGRLEQYF
TRBJ1-1 | NA | TRBV21-1 | NA | TGTGCCAGTAAACTTAACTCGGACAGGGATGACACTGAAGCTTTCTTT | CASKLNSDRDDTEAFF
TRBJ2-7 | NA | TRBV6-1 | TRBD1 | TGTGCCAGCAGTGAAGAGGGACAGGGGGGTTACGAGCAGTACTTC | CASSEEGQGGYEQYF
TRBJ2-7 | NA | TRBV27 | TRBD1 | TGTGCCAGCAGTGCAGGGGGCACTTCCTACGAGCAGTACTTC | CASSAGGTSYEQYF
TRBJ2-2 | NA | TRBV5-1 | NA | TGCGCCAGCAGCTTGGCGGGCAGCGGGCAGGACCGGGGAGCTGTTTTT | CASSLAGSGQDRGAVF
TRBJ1-2 | NA | TRBV27 | TRBD1 | TGTGCCAGCAGTTTGGGGACAGGGGGCAACTATGGCTACACCTTC | CASSLGTGGNYGYTF
TRBJ2-7 | NA | TRBV6-5 | TRBD2 | TGTGCCAGCAGTTCGGGACTAGCGTCCTACGAGCAGTACTTC | CASSSGLASYEQYF
TRBJ1-1 | NA | TRBV5-1 | NA | TGCGCCAGCAGCTGGGGTTGGACGCCCATGAACACTGAAGCTTTCTTT | CASSWGWTPMNTEAFF
TRBJ2-7 | few | TRBV2 | NA | TGTGCCAGCAGTGAAGCGCAAGGGGGGTCCTTTTACGAGCAGTACTTC | CASSEAQGGSFYEQYF
TRBJ2-1 | NA | TRBV4-1 | NA | TGCGCCAGCAGCCCGGGGACACTTTACAATGAGCAGTTCTTC | CASSPGTLYNEQFF
TRBJ1-6 | NA | TRBV30 | NA | TGTGCCTTCCAGAAGACAGGAAATACCTATAATTCACCCCTCCACTTT | CAFQKTGNTYNSPLHF
TRBJ2-2 | NA | TRBV19 | NA | TGTGCCAGTAGTATCGAGGGGGTTGTTTATGATGGCGGGGAGCTGTTTTTT | CASSIEGVVYDGGELFF
TRBJ2-1 | NA | TRBV27 | NA | TGTGCCAGCAGTTCGGGACCGATAGTATACAATGAGCAGTTCTTC | CASSSGPIVYNEQFF
TRBJ2-5 | NA | TRBV9 | NA | TGTGCCAGCAGCGTAGCTACGAAAGGGACGGGAAACGGACAAGAGACCCAGTACTTC | CASSVATKGTGNGQETQYF
TRBJ1-1 | few | TRBV5-8 | NA | TGTGCCAGCAGTACCATCACGAACACTGAAGCTTTCTTT | CASSTITNTEAFF
TRBJ2-5 | NA | TRBV5-1 | TRBD2 | TGCGCCAGCAGCTTGGACCCGGGCGGGAGTTACCAAGAGACCCAGTACTTC | CASSLDPGGSYQETQYF
TRBJ2-7 | NA | TRBV5-6 | NA | TGTGCCAGCAGCTATAGACAGTACTCCTACGAGCAGTACTTC | CASSYRQYSYEQYF
TRBJ2-7 | few | TRBV7-9 | TRBD1 | TGTGCCAGCAGCTGGCTGGACAGGGGATTCTACGAGCAGTACTTC | CASSWLDRGFYEQYF
TRBJ1-1 | NA | TRBV27 | NA | TGTGCCAGCAGTACGGGGGGAATTGAAGCTTTCTTT | CASSTGGIEAFF
TRBJ2-3 | NA | TRBV7-9 | NA | TGTGCCAGCAGCTTAGGGACCGGGGCGGATACGCAGTATTTT | CASSLGTGADTQYF
TRBJ2-7 | NA | TRBV27 | NA | TGTGCCAGCAGTTTGGAGGCGGGGGCCGACGAGCAGTACTTC | CASSLEAGADEQYF
TRBJ1-1 | NA | TRBV27 | TRBD1 | TGTGCCAGCAGTTTATCTGGACAGGGGGTGACTGAAGCTTTCTTT | CASSLSGQGVTEAFF
TRBJ1-2 | NA | TRBV7-9 | TRBD1 | TGTGCCAGCAGCGAATCGGACAGGGTGGACTATGGCTACACCTTC | CASSESDRVDYGYTF
TRBJ1-3 | NA | TRBV9 | TRBD1 | TGTGCCAGCAGCGTATTAGGGGGCTACGAGGACACCATATATTTT | CASSVLGGYEDTIYF
TRBJ1-1 | NA | TRBV7-2 | NA | TGTGCCAGCAGCTTACTCACTGAAGCTTTCTTT | CASSLLTEAFF
TRBJ2-3 | NA | TRBV5-6 | NA | TGTGCCAGCAGCCAGTCCACAGATACGCAGTATTTT | CASSQSTDTQYF
TRBJ2-6 | NA | TRBV27 | NA | TGTGCCAGCAGCCGCACCTCTGGGGCCAACGTCCTGACTTTC | CASSRTSGANVLTF
TRBJ2-7 | few | TRBV6-5 | NA | TGTGCCAGCAGTGGGCCCCACGAGCAGTACTTC | CASSGPHEQYF
TRBJ2-7 | once | TRBV27 | NA | TGTGCCACCCAAATTCAGACTATCAGAGGCTACGAGCAGTACTTC | CATQIQTIRGYEQYF
TRBJ2-5 | few | TRBV7-7 | TRBD2 | TGTGCTAGCAGCTTACCCCGGACTAGCGGGAGGCAAGAGACCCAGTACTTC | CASSLPRTSGRQETQYF
TRBJ1-5 | NA | TRBV15 | NA | TGTGCCACCAGCAGGGCTCCCCGGGACATTTATAGCAATCAGCCCCAGCATTTT | CATSRAPRDIYSNQPQHF
TRBJ2-3 | NA | TRBV7-8 | NA | TGTGCCAGCAGCTTGGGGGAGGACGGAGGGGCAGATACGCAGTATTTT | CASSLGEDGGADTQYF
TRBJ2-1 | NA | TRBV19 | NA | TGTGCCAGTAGTATAGGTTGGGGGCTCAAAAATGAGCAGTTCTTC | CASSIGWGLKNEQFF
TRBJ2-5 | medium-sized | TRBV25-1 | TRBD2 | TGTGCCAGCAGTGAATGGGGGGGGGAGACCCAGTACTTC | CASSEWGGETQYF
TRBJ2-7 | NA | TRBV11-2 | TRBD2 | TGTGCCAGCAGCGTAGGACGGTCTAGCGGGAGGGATGAGCAGTACTTC | CASSVGRSSGRDEQYF
TRBJ2-3 | NA | TRBV11-1 | NA | TGTGCCAGCAGCTCCTTACAGGGACCCACAGATACGCAGTATTTT | CASSSLQGPTDTQYF
TRBJ2-3 | NA | TRBV9 | NA | TGTGCCAGCAGCGTAGGCTTCGGTGTTCGTGATACGCAGTATTTT | CASSVGFGVRDTQYF
TRBJ2-7 | NA | TRBV4-1 | TRBD2 | TGCGCCAGCAGCCAAGAACCGGGACTAGCGGGAGGTCTCTACGAGCAGTACTTC | CASSQEPGLAGGLYEQYF